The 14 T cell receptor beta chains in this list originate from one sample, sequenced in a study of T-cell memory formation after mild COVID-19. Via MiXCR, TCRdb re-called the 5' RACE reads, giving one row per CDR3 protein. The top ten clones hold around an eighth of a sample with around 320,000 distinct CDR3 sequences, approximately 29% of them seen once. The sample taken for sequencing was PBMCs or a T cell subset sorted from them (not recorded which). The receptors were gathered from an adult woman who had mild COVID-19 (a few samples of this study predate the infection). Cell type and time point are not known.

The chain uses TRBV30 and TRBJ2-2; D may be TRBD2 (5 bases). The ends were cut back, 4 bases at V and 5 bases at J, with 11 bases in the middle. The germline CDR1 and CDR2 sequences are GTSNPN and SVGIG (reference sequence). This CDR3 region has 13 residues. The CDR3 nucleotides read TGTGCCTGGATCGGGTCGGGAACCGGGGAGCTGTTTTTT. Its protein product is CAWIGSGTGELFF.

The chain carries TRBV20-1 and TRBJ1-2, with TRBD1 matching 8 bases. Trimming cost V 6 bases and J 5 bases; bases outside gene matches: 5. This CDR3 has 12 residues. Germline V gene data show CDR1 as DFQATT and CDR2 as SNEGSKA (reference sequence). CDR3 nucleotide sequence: TGCAGTGCGGCACAGGGGGAATATGGCTACACCTTC. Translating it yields CSAAQGEYGYTF.

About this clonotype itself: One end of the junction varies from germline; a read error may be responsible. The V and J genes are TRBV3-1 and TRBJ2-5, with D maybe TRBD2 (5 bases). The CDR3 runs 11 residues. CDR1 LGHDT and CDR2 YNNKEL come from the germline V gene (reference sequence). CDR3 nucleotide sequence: TGTGCCAGCAGCCTCGAGGGCATCAAGGTCTTC. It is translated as CASSLEGIKVF.

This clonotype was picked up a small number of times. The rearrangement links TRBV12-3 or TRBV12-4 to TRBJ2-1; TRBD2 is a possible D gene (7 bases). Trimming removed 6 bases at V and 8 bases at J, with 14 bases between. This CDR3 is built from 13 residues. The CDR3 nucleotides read TGTGCCAGCAGCCGGGGGGCCGTGTATGAGCAGTTCTTC. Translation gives CASSRGAVYEQFF.

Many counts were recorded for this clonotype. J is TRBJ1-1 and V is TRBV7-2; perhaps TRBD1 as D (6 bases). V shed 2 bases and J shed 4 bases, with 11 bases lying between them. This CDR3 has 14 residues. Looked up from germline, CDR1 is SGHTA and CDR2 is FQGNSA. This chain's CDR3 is CASSLQGGSTEAFF. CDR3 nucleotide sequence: TGTGCCAGCAGCTTACAAGGGGGGAGCACTGAAGCTTTCTTT.

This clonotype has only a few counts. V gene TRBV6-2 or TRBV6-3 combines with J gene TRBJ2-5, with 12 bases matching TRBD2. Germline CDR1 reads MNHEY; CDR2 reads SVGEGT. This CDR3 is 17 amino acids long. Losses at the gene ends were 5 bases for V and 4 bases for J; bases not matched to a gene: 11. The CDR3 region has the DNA TGTGCCAGCAGTATCCTACTAGCGGGAGGAATAAGAGAGACCCAGTACTTC. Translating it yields CASSILLAGGIRETQYF.

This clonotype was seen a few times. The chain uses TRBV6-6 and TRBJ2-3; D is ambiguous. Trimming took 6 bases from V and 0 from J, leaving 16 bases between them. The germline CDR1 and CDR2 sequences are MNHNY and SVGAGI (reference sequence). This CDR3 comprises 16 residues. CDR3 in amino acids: CASSPSRVSSTDTQYF. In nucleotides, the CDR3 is TGTGCCAGCAGCCCAAGTCGGGTTTCGAGCACAGATACGCAGTATTTT.

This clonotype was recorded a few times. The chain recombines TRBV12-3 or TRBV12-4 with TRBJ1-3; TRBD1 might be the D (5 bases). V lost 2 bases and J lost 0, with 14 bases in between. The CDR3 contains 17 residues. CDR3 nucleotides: TGTGCCAGCAGTTTATTGGAAGGGGACCTCTCTGGAAACACCATATATTTT. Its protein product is CASSLLEGDLSGNTIYF.

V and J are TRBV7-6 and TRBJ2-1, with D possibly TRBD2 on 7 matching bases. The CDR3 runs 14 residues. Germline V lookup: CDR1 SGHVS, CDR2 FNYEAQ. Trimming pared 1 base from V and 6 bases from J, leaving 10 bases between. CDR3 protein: CASSLGGGGNEQFF. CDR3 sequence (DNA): TGTGCCAGCAGCTTAGGGGGAGGGGGCAATGAGCAGTTCTTC.

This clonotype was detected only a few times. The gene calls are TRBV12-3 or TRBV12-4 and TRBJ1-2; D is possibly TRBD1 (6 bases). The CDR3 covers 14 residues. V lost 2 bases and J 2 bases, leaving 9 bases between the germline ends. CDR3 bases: TGTGCCAGCAGTTTAACAGGGATCAACTATGGCTACACCTTC. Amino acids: CASSLTGINYGYTF.

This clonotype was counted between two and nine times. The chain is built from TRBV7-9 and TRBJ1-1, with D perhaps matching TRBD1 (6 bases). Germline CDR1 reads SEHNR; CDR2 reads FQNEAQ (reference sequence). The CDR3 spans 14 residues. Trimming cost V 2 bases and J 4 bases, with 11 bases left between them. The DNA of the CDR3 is TGTGCCAGCAGCTTACTTGGCAGGGGCACTGAAGCTTTCTTT. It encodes CASSLLGRGTEAFF.

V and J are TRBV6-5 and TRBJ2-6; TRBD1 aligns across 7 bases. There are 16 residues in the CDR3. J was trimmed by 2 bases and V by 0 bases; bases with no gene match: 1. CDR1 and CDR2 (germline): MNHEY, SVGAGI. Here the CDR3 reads CASSYSGGAGANVLTF. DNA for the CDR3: TGTGCCAGCAGTTACTCAGGGGGCGCTGGGGCCAACGTCCTGACTTTC.

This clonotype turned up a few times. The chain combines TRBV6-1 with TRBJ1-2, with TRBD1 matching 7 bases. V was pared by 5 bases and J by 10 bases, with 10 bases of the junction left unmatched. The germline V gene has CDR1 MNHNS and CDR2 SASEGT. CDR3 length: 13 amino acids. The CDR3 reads CASSNIDRAAYTF. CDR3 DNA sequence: TGTGCCAGCAGTAATATCGACAGGGCGGCCTACACCTTC.

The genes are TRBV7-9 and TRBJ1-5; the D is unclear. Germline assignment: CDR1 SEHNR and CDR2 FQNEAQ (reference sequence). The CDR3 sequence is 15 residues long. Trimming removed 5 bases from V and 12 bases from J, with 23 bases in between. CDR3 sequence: CASSKDGVRGGIQHF. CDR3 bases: TGTGCCAGCAGCAAAGATGGAGTAAGAGGCGGGATCCAGCATTTT.